This TCR beta chain was recorded in a study of circulating CD8 cells and anti-PD-1 response in melanoma. The QIAseq Immune Repertoire TCR panel built the libraries from about 14 ng of total RNA. From the reads, TCRdb called clonotypes with MiXCR, one entry per CDR3 protein. The sample shows roughly 400 distinct CDR3 sequences, 9% to 15% of them seen only once. From live CD3+CD8+TCRalphabeta+ cells, four PD-1 and/or TIGIT subsets were sorted. Note on this clonotype: Its antigen is not identified.

CDR1 is SGHTA and CDR2 is FQGTGA in the germline V gene. This CDR3 is built from 18 residues. The V and J ends lost 2 bases and 0 bases, in that order; junction bases with no gene match: 6. Study results and caveats: Under 7% of TRB clonotypes were shared between subsets at M1.

The TCR sequence derives from a human donor with melanoma. Sequenced here: CD8+ T cells from PBMCs, sampled at baseline or after one month of anti-PD-1 therapy (not recorded which). The chain carries TRBV7-3 and TRBJ2-1, with 11 bases identical to TRBD2. CDR3 in amino acids: CASSLWPSGGSSYNEQFF. The CDR3 DNA sequence: TGTGCCAGCAGCTTATGGCCTAGCGGGGGGAGCTCCTACAATGAGCAGTTCTTC.